In this sample, the clone carrying this TCR beta chain turned up many times. Its cognate antigen is unknown. Time point: sample taken at primary tumor resection. Researchers sequenced whole RNA taken from tumor, nontumor lung or frozen PBMC without sorting. Untreated early-stage non-small cell lung cancer patients, roughly 72 in total, were the donors. CDR1 is KGHSH, CDR2 LQKENI, per germline. With V trimmed by 1 base and J by 5 bases, 5 bases remained unmatched. The CDR3 extends over 15 amino acids. This entry belongs to a study of spatial heterogeneity in lung cancer. Study background: Alpha-chain sequences were consistently detected less often than beta-chain sequences.

Unique molecular identifiers, one per molecule, were present on every TCR cDNA molecule. TCRdb fed the 5' RACE reads into MiXCR, producing one record per CDR3 protein. This sample carries about 38,000 distinct CDR3 sequences, 6% to 8% of them seen once, and the ten largest clones take 28%. Overall study findings and caveats: Blood contained ubiquitous expanded tumor TCRs more at resection than at follow-up.

Sequenced material: PBMCs, taken at surgery. This chain connects TRBV18 to TRBJ1-5; 7 positions agree with TRBD1. The clonotype originates from a male donor with early-stage non-small cell lung cancer. The CDR3 nucleotides read TGTGCCAGCTCACCACTCCCTACAGGGGATCAGCCCCAGCATTTT. Translation: CASSPLPTGDQPQHF. The entire variable domain, with the rest obtained from reference TRBV18 and TRBJ1-5, is as follows: NAGVMQNPRHLVRRRGQEARLRCSPMKGHSHVYWYRQLPEEGLKFMVYLQKENIIDESGMPKERFSAEFPKEGPSILRIQQVVRGDSAAYFCASSPLPTGDQPQHFGDGTRLSIL.